This entry lists 14 T cell receptor beta chains sequenced from one sample in a study of tumor-infiltrating lymphocytes in primary liver carcinoma. A constant-region primer primed TCR beta cDNA synthesis from 450 to 550 ng of total RNA. ARM-PCR, slightly modified, supplied the TCR beta libraries through three nested multiplex PCR rounds. Amplification in the first two PCR rounds was performed using TRBV1-TRBV30 forward primers and a C-beta reverse primer for about 10 cycles each. Via MiXCR, TCRdb re-called the multiplex PCR reads, giving one row per CDR3 protein. This table holds about 180,000 distinct CDR3 sequences, roughly three fifths found once. Unsorted whole blood yielded the blood RNA, and germline DNA was also extracted. The source material was peripheral blood. The receptors derive from a middle-aged man with primary liver carcinoma and hepatitis B virus infection.

Notes on this clonotype: A single base separates this from a much larger clone, so it may be a read error. Lacking the conserved final phenylalanine or tryptophan, this CDR3 likely reflects a read error. This chain uses TRBV29-1 with TRBJ2-2, with D possibly matching TRBD1 (6 bases). Trimming cost V 4 bases and J 6 bases, with 12 bases left between them. The CDR3 extends over 13 amino acids. Germline V gene data show CDR1 as SQVTM and CDR2 as ANQGSEA. The CDR3 nucleotides are TGCAGCGTTGCCACAGGGTCGGCCGGGGAGCTGTTTATT. As protein: CSVATGSAGELFI.

The rearrangement links TRBV6-6 to TRBJ2-1; TRBD2 is a possible D gene (7 bases). Trimming took 2 bases from V and 6 from J, leaving 20 bases between them. The CDR3 extends over 17 amino acids. Per the germline V gene, CDR1 is MNHNY and CDR2 is SVGAGI (reference sequence). CDR3 region: CASSYPTVAGAGNEQFF. CDR3 nucleotides: TGTGCCAGCAGTTACCCGACCGTGGCGGGGGCGGGCAATGAGCAGTTCTTC.

This clonotype was picked up one time. This may come from a read error, since a much larger clone is one base off. The chain combines TRBV4-1 with TRBJ2-7; 12 bases are shared with TRBD2. The CDR3 contains 15 residues. Germline CDR1 MGHRA, CDR2 YSYEKL. The CDR3 DNA follows: TGCGCCAGCAGCCAAACGACTAGCGGGAGCTACGAGCACTACTTC. It translates to CASSQTTSGSYEHYF.

This clonotype was seen a few times. This chain links TRBV7-9 with TRBJ2-2; TRBD1 aligns across 7 bases. The V gene end was trimmed by 6 bases and the J gene end by 5 bases; junction bases not matched to a gene: 3. The CDR3 runs to 13 residues. The germline CDR1 and CDR2 sequences are SEHNR and FQNEAQ (reference sequence). CDR3 region: CASSFRGTGELFF. The CDR3 region has the DNA TGTGCCAGCAGTTTCAGGGGGACCGGGGAGCTGTTTTTT. Full variable domain (remainder filled in from reference TRBV7-9 and TRBJ2-2): DTGVSQNPRHKITKRGQNVTFRCDPISEHNRLYWYRQTLGQGPEFLTYFQNEAQLEKSRLLSDRFSAERPKGSFSTLEIQRTEQGDSAMYLCASSFRGTGELFFGEGSRLTVL.

The sample holds many counts of this clonotype. CDR3 region: CASSLRPPSPSRAGAGYNEQFF. DNA of the CDR3: TGTGCCAGCAGCTTAAGGCCCCCCTCCCCTTCCCGAGCGGGAGCAGGATACAATGAGCAGTTCTTC. The chain couples TRBV11-2 to TRBJ2-1; 8 bases align to TRBD2. CDR1 SGHAT and CDR2 FQNNGV come from the germline V gene. With 2 bases clipped from V and 4 bases from J, the junction kept 25 bases outside the gene matches. The CDR3 covers 22 residues.

The V call is TRBV5-1, the J call TRBJ2-1; TRBD1 is a possible D gene (6 bases). Per the germline V gene, CDR1 is SGHRS and CDR2 is YFSETQ. The CDR3 is made up of 15 amino acids. Trimming shortened V by 4 bases and J by 1 base, and 12 bases separated the two germline ends. This CDR3 reads CASSQTTGSYNEQFF. The CDR3, as DNA: TGCGCCAGCAGCCAAACGACAGGATCCTACAATGAGCAGTTCTTC.

The chain uses TRBV29-1 and TRBJ2-7, with 7 bases lining up with TRBD2. This CDR3 spans 12 amino acids. Trimming at V came to 6 bases and at J to 0 bases, leaving 2 bases not matched to a gene. Germline V gene data show CDR1 as SQVTM and CDR2 as ANQGSEA. The CDR3 protein is CSVGGTSYEQYF. The DNA of the CDR3 is TGCAGCGTGGGGGGGACCTCCTACGAGCAGTACTTC.

The sample holds a few counts of this clonotype. This chain connects TRBV7-9 to TRBJ1-4, with D perhaps matching TRBD1 (5 bases). Deletions cut 0 bases from V and 6 bases from J, with 11 bases between. Germline V gene data show CDR1 as SEHNR and CDR2 as FQNEAQ (reference sequence). The CDR3 is made up of 15 amino acids. Here the CDR3 reads CASSLAGRIDEKLFF. DNA for the CDR3: TGTGCCAGCAGCTTAGCGGGACGGATCGATGAAAAACTGTTTTTT.

The rearrangement links TRBV6-6 to TRBJ2-7; 8 bases are shared with TRBD2. Germline V CDR1 and CDR2: MNHNY, SVGAGI (reference sequence). Germline trimming cut 5 bases from V and 0 bases from J; bases unmatched to any gene: 9. The CDR3 length is 16 residues. CDR3 sequence reads: CASSPLTSAASYEQYF. CDR3 in DNA: TGTGCCAGCAGTCCCCTGACTAGCGCGGCCTCCTACGAGCAGTACTTC.

This clonotype was recorded once. The chain employs TRBV12-3 or TRBV12-4 and TRBJ2-3; D tentatively reads TRBD1 or TRBD2 (5 bases each). The V end was cut by 5 bases, the J end by 2 bases, with 17 bases between. This CDR3 has 16 amino acids. CDR3 sequence: CASSPRDQLLTDTQYF. The CDR3 DNA reads TGTGCCAGCAGTCCCAGGGACCAGCTACTCACAGATACGCAGTATTTT.

Regarding this clonotype: A much more abundant neighbour one base away suggests this may be a read error. The chain couples TRBV29-1 to TRBJ2-2; either TRBD1 or TRBD2 may fit D (5 bases each). CDR1 and CDR2 (germline): SQVTM, ANQGSEA. The CDR3 is made up of 12 amino acids. V was shortened by 4 bases and J by 6 bases, with 9 bases between the two germline ends. The DNA of the CDR3 is TGCAGCGTTGGAGGGGTAGCCGGGGAGCTGTTTTTT. Amino acids: CSVGGVAGELFF.

The V call is TRBV6-1, the J call TRBJ2-1; D may be TRBD2 (5 bases). There are 14 residues in the CDR3. Trimming took off 10 bases at V and 3 bases at J, with 16 bases between the two ends. Germline assignment: CDR1 MNHNS and CDR2 SASEGT. The CDR3 nucleotides are TGTGCCACTGCAAGTGGAGGTGACTACAATGAGCAGTTCTTC. Residues: CATASGGDYNEQFF.

About this clonotype: Its ends do not fully match the called genes, so a read error is possible. The chain couples TRBV11-1 to TRBJ2-2; maybe TRBD2 (6 bases). CDR3 size: 13 residues. Germline V gene data show CDR1 as SGHAT and CDR2 as FQDESV (reference sequence). CDR3 nucleotides: TGTGCCAGCAGCGAACGGGACGGCGGGGAGTTGTTTTTT. Its protein product is CASSERDGGELFF.

This clonotype was detected once. The CDR3 ends on some other residue instead of the conserved phenylalanine or tryptophan, so this is likely a read error. V usage is TRBV6-5 and J usage is TRBJ2-1, with 13 nucleotides matching TRBD2. The ends lost 5 bases at V and 6 bases at J; junction bases unmatched: 7. CDR1 MNHEY and CDR2 SVGAGI come from the germline V gene. There are 16 residues in the CDR3. CDR3 loop: CASSHLGLAGSNEQFL. In nucleotides, the CDR3 is TGTGCCAGCAGTCACTTGGGACTAGCGGGATCCAATGAGCAGTTCTTA.